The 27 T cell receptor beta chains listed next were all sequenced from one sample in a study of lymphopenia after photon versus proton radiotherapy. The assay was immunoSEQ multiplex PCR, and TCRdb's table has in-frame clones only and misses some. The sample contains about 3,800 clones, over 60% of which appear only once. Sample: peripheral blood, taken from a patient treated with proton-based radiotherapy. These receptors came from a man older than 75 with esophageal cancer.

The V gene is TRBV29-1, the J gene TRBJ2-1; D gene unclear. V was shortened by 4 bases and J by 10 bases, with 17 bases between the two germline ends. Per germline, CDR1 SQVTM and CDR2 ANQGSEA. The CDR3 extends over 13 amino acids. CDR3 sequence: CSVGAVGVGEQFF. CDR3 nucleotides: TGCAGCGTTGGCGCAGTTGGGGTAGGCGAGCAGTTCTTC.

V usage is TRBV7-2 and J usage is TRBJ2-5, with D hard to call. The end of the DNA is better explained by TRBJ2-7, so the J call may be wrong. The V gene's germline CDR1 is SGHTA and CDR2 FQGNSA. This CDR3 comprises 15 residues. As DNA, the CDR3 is TGTGCCAGCAGCTTAGCCACCGCGGTCTCCTACGAGCAGTACTTC. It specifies CASSLATAVSYEQYF.

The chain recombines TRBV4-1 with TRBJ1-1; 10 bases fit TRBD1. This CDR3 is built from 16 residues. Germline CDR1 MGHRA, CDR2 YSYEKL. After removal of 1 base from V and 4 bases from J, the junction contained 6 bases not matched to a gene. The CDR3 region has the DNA TGCGCCAGCAGCCAAGCAACCCGGGACAGGGGCACTGAAGCTTTCTTT. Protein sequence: CASSQATRDRGTEAFF.

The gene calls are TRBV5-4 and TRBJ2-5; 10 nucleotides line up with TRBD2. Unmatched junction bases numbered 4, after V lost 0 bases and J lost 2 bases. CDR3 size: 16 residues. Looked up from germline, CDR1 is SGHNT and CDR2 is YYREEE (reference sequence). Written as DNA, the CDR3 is TGTGCCAGCAGCTTGGATGGACTAGCGGAACAAGAGACCCAGTACTTC. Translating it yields CASSLDGLAEQETQYF.

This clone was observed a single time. The CDR3 DNA reads TGTGCCAGCAGCCCCCCTCGTGGGGGGCATGGAGAAAAACTGTTTTTT. Translation gives CASSPPRGGHGEKLFF. The chain links TRBV7-6 to TRBJ1-4; possible D gene TRBD1, 6 bases. The CDR3 sequence is 16 residues long. Trimming took 5 bases from V and 8 from J, leaving 21 bases between them. Germline lookup yields CDR1 SGHVS and CDR2 FNYEAQ.

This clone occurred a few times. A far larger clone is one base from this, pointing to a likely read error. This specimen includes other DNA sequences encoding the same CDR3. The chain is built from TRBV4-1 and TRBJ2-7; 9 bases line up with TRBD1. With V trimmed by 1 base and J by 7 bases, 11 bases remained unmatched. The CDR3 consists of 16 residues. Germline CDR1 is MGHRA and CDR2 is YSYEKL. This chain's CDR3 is CASSQVLGTGSGEQYF. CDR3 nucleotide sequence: TGCGCCAGCAGCCAAGTGCTAGGGACAGGGTCGGGTGAGCAGTACTTC.

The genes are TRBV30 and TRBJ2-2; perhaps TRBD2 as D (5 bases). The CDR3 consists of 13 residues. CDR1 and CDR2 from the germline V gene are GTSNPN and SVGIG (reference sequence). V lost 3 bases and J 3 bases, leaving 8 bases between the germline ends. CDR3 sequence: CAWRDFYTGELFF. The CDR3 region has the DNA TGTGCCTGGAGGGACTTTTACACCGGGGAGCTGTTTTTT.

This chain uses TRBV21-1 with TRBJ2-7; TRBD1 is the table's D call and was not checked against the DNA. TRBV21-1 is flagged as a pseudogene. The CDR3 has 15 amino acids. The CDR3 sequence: CASSKRVRGQYEQYF. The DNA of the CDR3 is TGTGCCAGCAGCAAACGGGTCAGGGGGCAATACGAGCAGTACTTC.

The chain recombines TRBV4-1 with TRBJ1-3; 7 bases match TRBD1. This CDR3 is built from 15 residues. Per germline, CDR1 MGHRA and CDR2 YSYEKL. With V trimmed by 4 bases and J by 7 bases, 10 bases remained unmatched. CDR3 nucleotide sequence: TGCGCCAGCAGCCTCTCCCCGGGACAGAGGAACACCATATATTTT. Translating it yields CASSLSPGQRNTIYF.

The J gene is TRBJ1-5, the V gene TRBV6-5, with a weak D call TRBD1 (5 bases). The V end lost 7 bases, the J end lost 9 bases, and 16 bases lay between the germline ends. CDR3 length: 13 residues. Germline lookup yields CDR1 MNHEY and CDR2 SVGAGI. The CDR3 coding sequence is TGTGCCAGCACCGGGAGTTCGGGGGGGCCCCAGCATTTT. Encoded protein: CASTGSSGGPQHF.

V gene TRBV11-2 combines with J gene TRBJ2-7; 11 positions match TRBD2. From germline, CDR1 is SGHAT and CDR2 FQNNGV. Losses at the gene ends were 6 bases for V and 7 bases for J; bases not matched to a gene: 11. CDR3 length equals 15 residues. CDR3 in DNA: TGTGCCAGCAGATACCGACTAGCGGGAACGGGAGAGCAGTACTTC. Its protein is CASRYRLAGTGEQYF.

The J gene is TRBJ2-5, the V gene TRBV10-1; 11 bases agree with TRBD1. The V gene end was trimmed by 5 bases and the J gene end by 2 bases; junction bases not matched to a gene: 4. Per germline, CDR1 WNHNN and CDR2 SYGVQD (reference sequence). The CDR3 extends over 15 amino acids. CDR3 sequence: CASSSGTGGQETQYF. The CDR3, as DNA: TGCGCCAGCAGTTCCGGGACAGGGGGACAAGAGACCCAGTACTTC.

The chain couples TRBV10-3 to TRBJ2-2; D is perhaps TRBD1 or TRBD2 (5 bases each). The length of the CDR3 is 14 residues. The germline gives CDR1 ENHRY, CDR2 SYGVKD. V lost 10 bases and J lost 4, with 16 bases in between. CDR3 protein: CATTNRDLTGELFF. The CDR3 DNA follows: TGTGCCACGACAAACCGGGACCTCACCGGGGAGCTGTTTTTT.

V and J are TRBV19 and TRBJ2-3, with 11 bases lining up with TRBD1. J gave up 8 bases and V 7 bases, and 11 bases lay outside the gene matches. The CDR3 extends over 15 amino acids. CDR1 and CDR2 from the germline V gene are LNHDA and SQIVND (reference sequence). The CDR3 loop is CASTHRDRGWATQYF. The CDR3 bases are TGTGCCAGTACTCACCGGGACAGGGGGTGGGCTACGCAGTATTTT.

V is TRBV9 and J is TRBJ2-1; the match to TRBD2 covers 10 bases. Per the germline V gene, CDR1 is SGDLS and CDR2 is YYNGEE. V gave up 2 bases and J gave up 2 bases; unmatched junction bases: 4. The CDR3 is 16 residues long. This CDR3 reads CASSVELAGTYNEQFF. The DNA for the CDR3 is TGTGCCAGCAGCGTGGAACTAGCGGGGACCTACAATGAGCAGTTCTTC.

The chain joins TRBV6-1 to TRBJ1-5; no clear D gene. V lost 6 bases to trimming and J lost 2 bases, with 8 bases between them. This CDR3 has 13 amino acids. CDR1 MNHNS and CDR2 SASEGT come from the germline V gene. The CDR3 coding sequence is TGTGCCAGCAGCCCTTTCGGCAATCAGCCCCAGCATTTT. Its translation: CASSPFGNQPQHF.

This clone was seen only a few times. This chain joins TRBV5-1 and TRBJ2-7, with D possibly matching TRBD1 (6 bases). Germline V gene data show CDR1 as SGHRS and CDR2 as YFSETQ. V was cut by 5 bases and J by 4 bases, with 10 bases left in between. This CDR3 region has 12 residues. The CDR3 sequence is CASRYGQYEQYF. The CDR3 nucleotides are TGCGCCAGCAGGTATGGACAGTACGAGCAGTACTTC.

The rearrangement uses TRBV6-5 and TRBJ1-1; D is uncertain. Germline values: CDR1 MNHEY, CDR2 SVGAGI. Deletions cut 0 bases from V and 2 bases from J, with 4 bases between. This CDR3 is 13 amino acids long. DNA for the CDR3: TGTGCCAGCAGTTACTCTTATAACACTGAAGCTTTCTTT. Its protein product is CASSYSYNTEAFF.

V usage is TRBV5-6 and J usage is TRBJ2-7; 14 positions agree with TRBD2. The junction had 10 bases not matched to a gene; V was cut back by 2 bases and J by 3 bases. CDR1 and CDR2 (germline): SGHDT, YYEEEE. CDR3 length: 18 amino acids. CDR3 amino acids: CASSFFGLAGGPHYEQYF. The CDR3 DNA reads TGTGCCAGCAGCTTCTTTGGACTAGCGGGAGGTCCACACTACGAGCAGTACTTC.

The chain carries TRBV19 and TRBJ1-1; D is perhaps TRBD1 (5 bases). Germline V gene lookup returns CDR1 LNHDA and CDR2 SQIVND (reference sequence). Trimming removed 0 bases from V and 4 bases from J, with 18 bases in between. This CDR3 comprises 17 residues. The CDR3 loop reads CASSIEGVGVSGTEAFF. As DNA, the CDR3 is TGTGCCAGTAGTATAGAGGGCGTGGGGGTTTCGGGCACTGAAGCTTTCTTT. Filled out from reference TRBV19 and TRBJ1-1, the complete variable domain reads DGGITQSPKYLFRKEGQNVTLSCEQNLNHDAMYWYRQDPGQGLRLIYYSQIVNDFQKGDIAEGYSVSREKKESFPLTVTSAQKNPTAFYLCASSIEGVGVSGTEAFFGQGTRLTVV.

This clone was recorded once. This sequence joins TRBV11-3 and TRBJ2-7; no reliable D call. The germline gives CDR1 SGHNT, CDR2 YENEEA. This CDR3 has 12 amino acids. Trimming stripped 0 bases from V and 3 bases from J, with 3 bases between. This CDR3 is CASSLEYYEQYF. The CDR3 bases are TGTGCCAGCAGCTTAGAATACTACGAGCAGTACTTC.

This CDR3 reads CASAGTVSYEQYF. DNA for the CDR3: TGTGCCAGTGCCGGGACAGTCTCATACGAGCAGTACTTC. The V and J genes are TRBV19 and TRBJ2-7, with 7 bases matching TRBD1. Trimming cost V 8 bases and J 4 bases; bases outside gene matches: 8. Germline loops: CDR1 LNHDA, CDR2 SQIVND (reference sequence). CDR3 length: 13 amino acids.

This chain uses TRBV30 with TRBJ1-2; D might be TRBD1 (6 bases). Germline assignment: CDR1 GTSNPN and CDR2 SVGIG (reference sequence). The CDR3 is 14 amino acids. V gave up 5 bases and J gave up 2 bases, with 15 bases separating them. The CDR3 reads CAWSKTTGNYGYTF. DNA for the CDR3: TGTGCCTGGTCTAAAACGACAGGCAACTATGGCTACACCTTC. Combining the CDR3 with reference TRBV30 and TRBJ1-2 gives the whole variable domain SQTIHQWPATLVQPVGSPLSLECTVEGTSNPNLYWYRQAAGRGLQLLFYSVGIGQISSEVPQNLSASRPQDRQFILSSKKLLLSDSGFYLCAWSKTTGNYGYTFGSGTRLTVV.

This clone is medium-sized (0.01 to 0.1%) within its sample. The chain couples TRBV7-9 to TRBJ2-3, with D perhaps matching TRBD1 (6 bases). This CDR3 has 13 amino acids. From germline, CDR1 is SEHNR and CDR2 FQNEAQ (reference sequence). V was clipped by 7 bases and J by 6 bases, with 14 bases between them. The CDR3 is CASTLGATDTQYF. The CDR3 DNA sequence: TGTGCCAGCACCCTGGGGGCGACCGATACGCAGTATTTT.

This CDR3 is CASSNPPRDRGRRDTQYF. Here the CDR3 DNA reads TGTGCCAGTAGTAACCCGCCCCGGGACAGGGGGCGCAGAGATACGCAGTATTTT. The rearrangement joins TRBV19 to TRBJ2-3; TRBD1 agrees at 12 bases. V lost 4 bases and J lost 5; bases outside the gene matches: 13. The germline V gene encodes CDR1 LNHDA and CDR2 SQIVND (reference sequence). CDR3 size: 18 residues.

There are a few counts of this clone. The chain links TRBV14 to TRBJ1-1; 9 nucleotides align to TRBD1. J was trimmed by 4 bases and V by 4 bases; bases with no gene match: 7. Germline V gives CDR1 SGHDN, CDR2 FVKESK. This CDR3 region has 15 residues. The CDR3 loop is CASSLQGALSTEAFF. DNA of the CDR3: TGTGCCAGCAGCCTACAGGGGGCTTTGAGCACTGAAGCTTTCTTT. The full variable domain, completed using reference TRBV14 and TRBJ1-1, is EAGVTQFPSHSVIEKGQTVTLRCDPISGHDNLYWYRRVMGKEIKFLLHFVKESKQDESGMPNNRFLAERTGGTYSTLKVQPAELEDSGVYFCASSLQGALSTEAFFGQGTRLTVV.

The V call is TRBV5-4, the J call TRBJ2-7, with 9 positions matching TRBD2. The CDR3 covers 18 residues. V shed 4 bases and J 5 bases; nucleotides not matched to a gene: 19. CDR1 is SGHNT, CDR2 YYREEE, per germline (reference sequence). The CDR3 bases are TGTGCCAGCAGCCCACGAGGGTCTAGGGGGATAGCGGGAGACGAGCAGTACTTC. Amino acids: CASSPRGSRGIAGDEQYF.